Presented here are 7 T cell receptor beta chains from one specimen sequenced in a study of T cells in Graves' hyperthyroidism and ophthalmopathy. TCR beta CDR3 regions were amplified from RNA transcripts. The TCR CDR3 first-round RT-PCR relied on the HTBI primer set. TCRdb independently ran MiXCR on the multiplex PCR reads; one entry per CDR3 protein. The repertoire holds 640,000 or so distinct CDR3 sequences, with roughly 14% as singletons. Specimen: blood. The receptors were gathered from a woman in her forties with Graves' ophthalmopathy.

The gene calls are TRBV29-1 and TRBJ2-5; 13 bases align to TRBD2. CDR3 length: 14 residues. The ends lost 3 bases at V and 5 bases at J; junction bases unmatched: 3. Germline CDR1 is SQVTM and CDR2 is ANQGSEA. The CDR3 nucleotides read TGCAGCGTTGACGGACTAGCGGGAGTTGAGACCCAGTACTTC. Translation gives CSVDGLAGVETQYF.

This clonotype has only a few counts. The V and J genes are TRBV3-1 and TRBJ2-7; no reliable D call. Germline CDR1 is LGHDT and CDR2 is YNNKEL (reference sequence). This CDR3 has 16 residues. Between the trimmed V and J ends, which lost 0 bases and 0 bases, there was a span of 12 bases. This CDR3 reads CASSQDPVGTSYEQYF. In DNA, the CDR3 is TGTGCCAGCAGCCAAGACCCCGTCGGCACCTCCTACGAGCAGTACTTC.

The table lists this clonotype with many counts. This rearrangement joins TRBV24-1 to TRBJ1-1; tentatively, D is TRBD1 (6 bases). Germline values: CDR1 KGHDR, CDR2 SFDVKD. Trimming took off 9 bases at V and 1 base at J, with 14 bases between the two ends. This CDR3 is built from 14 residues. The CDR3 loop is CATDRQDGNTEAFF. The CDR3 coding sequence is TGTGCCACCGACCGACAGGACGGGAACACTGAAGCTTTCTTT.

The table lists this clonotype with many counts. The chain employs TRBV15 and TRBJ2-5; tentative D call: TRBD1 (5 bases). This CDR3 has 15 residues. V was clipped by 1 base and J by 4 bases, with 13 bases between them. Germline V CDR1 and CDR2: LNHNV, YYDKDF (reference sequence). The CDR3 DNA reads TGTGCCACCAGCAGAGTGATGCGGCAGGGAGAGACCCAGTACTTC. It codes for CATSRVMRQGETQYF. The whole variable domain, filled in from reference TRBV15 and TRBJ2-5, reads DAMVIQNPRYQVTQFGKPVTLSCSQTLNHNVMYWYQQKSSQAPKLLFHYYDKDFNNEADTPDNFQSRRPNTSFCFLDIRSPGLGDTAMYLCATSRVMRQGETQYFGPGTRLLVL.

About this clonotype itself: This may arise from a read error, as a much more abundant clone is one base away. The chain joins TRBV4-1 to TRBJ2-5; D gene ambiguous. This CDR3 contains 16 residues. The ends were cut back, 1 base at V and 1 base at J, with 13 bases in the middle. The germline V gene has CDR1 MGHRA and CDR2 YSYEKL. CDR3 protein: CASSQGRSVPQETQYF. The CDR3 region has the DNA TGCGCCAGCAGCCAAGGTAGGTCCGTCCCCCAAGAGACCCAGTACTTC.

This clonotype was seen ten or more times. This chain uses TRBV15 with TRBJ1-2; D ambiguous. In germline, CDR1 is LNHNV, CDR2 YYDKDF (reference sequence). Deletions cut 2 bases from V and 4 bases from J, with 11 bases between. The CDR3 loop spans 14 amino acids. The DNA of the CDR3 is TGTGCCACCAGCAGACCAACAGATGGCTATGGCTACACCTTC. Encoded protein: CATSRPTDGYGYTF. The full variable domain, rest sourced from reference TRBV15 and TRBJ1-2, is DAMVIQNPRYQVTQFGKPVTLSCSQTLNHNVMYWYQQKSSQAPKLLFHYYDKDFNNEADTPDNFQSRRPNTSFCFLDIRSPGLGDTAMYLCATSRPTDGYGYTFGSGTRLTVV.

This clonotype was seen at least ten times. The V gene is TRBV27, the J gene TRBJ2-7, with TRBD2 identical over 9 bases. V dropped 6 bases and J dropped 1; count of bases not matched to a gene: 10. The CDR3 length is 16 residues. Germline CDR1 and CDR2: MNHEY and SMNVEV (reference sequence). The CDR3 DNA reads as TGTGCCAGCAGGACTTCGGTAGCGGGAGCTTCCTACGAGCAGTACTTC. The encoded protein is CASRTSVAGASYEQYF.